This is a list of T cell receptor beta chains from one sample in a study of cytomegalovirus exposure and HLA in healthy donors. Assay: immunoSEQ multiplex PCR; the TCRdb copy retains only in-frame clones and omits some. The sample has over 150,000 clones; around 85% are singletons. The sequencing sample was made of PBMCs. The receptors originated from a man between 18 and 29 years old in good health and CMV-seropositive. Each CDR3 is given with its conserved first and last residue. D genes are given only for firm matches. Only part of the rows carry a size: once, few, many, or a class if the clone is expanded.

v_call clone_size d_call cdr3_aa
TRBV5-1 - TRBD2 CASSPGTSGRFEQFF
TRBV19 - TRBD2 CASSVLAGANTGELFF
TRBV30 - TRBD1 CAWEGQGHEQYF
TRBV2 - TRBD1 CASHRGDVSFSGNTIYF
TRBV6-5 - TRBD1 CASTQNRGQEAFF
TRBV11-2 - - CASSLGAGLSTDTQYF
TRBV6-1 - TRBD1 CASSLDRVNQPQHF
TRBV5-1 once - CASSLRGAGTDTQYF
TRBV27 - - CASSWGVGTEAFF
TRBV9 once - CASSVAPHTAQETQYF
TRBV28 - TRBD1 CASNRDRRLIEAFF
TRBV10-2 - - CASRATDSNQPQHF
TRBV19 - TRBD2 CASTASGGTINEQFF
TRBV11-1 - - CASSSEGDGETQYF
TRBV9 - TRBD1 CASSVTNRGPGELFF
TRBV6-1 - TRBD1 CASRQGARQPQHF
TRBV30 - TRBD1 CAWSRDRTGYGYTF
TRBV30 - TRBD2 CAWKGTSQETQYF
TRBV28 few - CASSELYGYTF
TRBV6-1 - TRBD1 CASSAPTTGTSYEQYF
TRBV27 - - CASSLKLSSYEQYF
TRBV5-8 once - CASSLGDINQPQHF
TRBV29-1 - TRBD2 CSVEAGTSGRNEQFF
TRBV5-1 - TRBD1 CASSLGGQASTDTQYF
TRBV5-6 - TRBD1 CASSVYSPGQSYTF
TRBV9 once - CASSEGLGGYGYTF
TRBV2 - - CASSVAAYGYTF
TRBV9 - - CASSAGGLAPTYEQYF
TRBV9 - - CASSISGVYNEQFF
TRBV4-2 - - CASSQDARANTGELFF